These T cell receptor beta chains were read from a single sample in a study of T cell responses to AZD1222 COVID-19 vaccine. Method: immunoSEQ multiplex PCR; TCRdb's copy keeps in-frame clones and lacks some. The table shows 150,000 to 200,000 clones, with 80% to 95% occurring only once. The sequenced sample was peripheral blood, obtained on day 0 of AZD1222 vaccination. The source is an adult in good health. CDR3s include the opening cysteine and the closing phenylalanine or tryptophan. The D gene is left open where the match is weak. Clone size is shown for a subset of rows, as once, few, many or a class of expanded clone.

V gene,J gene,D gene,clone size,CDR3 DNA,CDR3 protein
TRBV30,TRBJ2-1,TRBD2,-,TGTGCCTGGAATGGGCTAGCGGGAGGGGGTGAGCAGTTCTTC,CAWNGLAGGGEQFF
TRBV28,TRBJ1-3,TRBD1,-,TGTGCCAGCAGTCAGACAGGGGGAGTTTCGGCCGGAAACACCATATATTTT,CASSQTGGVSAGNTIYF
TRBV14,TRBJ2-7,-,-,TGTGCCAGCAGCCAAGTACGGGGTCACGAGCAGTACTTC,CASSQVRGHEQYF
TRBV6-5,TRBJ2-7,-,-,TGTGCCAGCACCTCAGGGGTTACTGGGGGCGAGCAGTACTTC,CASTSGVTGGEQYF
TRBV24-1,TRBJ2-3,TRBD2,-,TGTGCCACCGCTGGACTAGCGGGAGGCCCCCGGGATACGCAGTATTTT,CATAGLAGGPRDTQYF
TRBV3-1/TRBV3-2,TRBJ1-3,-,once,TGTGCCAGCAGCCTTTCAACCGGAAACACCATATATTTT,CASSLSTGNTIYF
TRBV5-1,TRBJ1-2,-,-,TGCGCCAGCAGCCCTCAACAGGGTCAGTACTATGGCTACACCTTC,CASSPQQGQYYGYTF
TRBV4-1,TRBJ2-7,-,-,TGCGCCAGCAGCCAAGATATTGGCGAAACCTACGAGCAGTACTTC,CASSQDIGETYEQYF
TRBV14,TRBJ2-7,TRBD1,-,TGTGCCAGCAGCCAAGACAGGGGGTTCTACGAGCAGTACTTC,CASSQDRGFYEQYF
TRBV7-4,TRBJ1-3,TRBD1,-,TGTGCCAGCTCCCGGGACAGAACTGGAAACACCATATATTTT,CASSRDRTGNTIYF
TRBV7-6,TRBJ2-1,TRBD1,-,TGTGCCAGCAGCTTAGGAAGGGGGCGGGCAGAGGATGAGCAGTTCTTC,CASSLGRGRAEDEQFF
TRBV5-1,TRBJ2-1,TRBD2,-,TGCGCCAGCAGCTTGGGTAGCGGGAGAAGCTCGGGTAGTGAGCAGTTCTTC,CASSLGSGRSSGSEQFF
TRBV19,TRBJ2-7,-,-,TGTGCCAGTAGTTTCAAATCCAAGTACGGGGAGACCTACGAGCAGTACTTC,CASSFKSKYGETYEQYF
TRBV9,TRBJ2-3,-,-,TGTGCCAGCAGCGTAGACAGAGATACGCAGTATTTT,CASSVDRDTQYF
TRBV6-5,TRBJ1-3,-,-,TGTGCCAGCAGTTACTCCCCGGACAGTTTCTTCCACACCATATATTTT,CASSYSPDSFFHTIYF
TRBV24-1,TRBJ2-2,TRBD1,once,TGTGCCACCAGTGACCCACCGCCGGGACAGGGAGGCACCGGGGAGCTGTTTTTT,CATSDPPPGQGGTGELFF
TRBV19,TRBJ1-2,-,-,TGTGCCAGTACACTCCAAGGGGGGATGTCTAACTATGGCTACACCTTC,CASTLQGGMSNYGYTF
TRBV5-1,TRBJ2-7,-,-,TGCGCCAGCAGCTCCGGGACTTACTACGAGCAGTACTTC,CASSSGTYYEQYF
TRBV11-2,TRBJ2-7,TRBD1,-,TGTGCCAGCAGCCCTCTCGGGACAGCTATCTCCTACGAGCAGTACTTC,CASSPLGTAISYEQYF
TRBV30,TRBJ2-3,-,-,TGTGCCTGGAGGGGGGGGGCCACCACAGATACGCAGTATTTT,CAWRGGATTDTQYF
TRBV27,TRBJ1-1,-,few,TGTGCCAGCAGTTCCCCAACTAGGCAACGGGGCACTGAAGCTTTCTTT,CASSSPTRQRGTEAFF
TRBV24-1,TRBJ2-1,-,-,TGTGCCACCAGTGATTTTCGAGGGAAAAGTACTAATGAGCAGTTCTTC,CATSDFRGKSTNEQFF
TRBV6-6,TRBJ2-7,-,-,TGTGCCAGCAGCACGGGACGGATCTACGAGCAGTACTTC,CASSTGRIYEQYF
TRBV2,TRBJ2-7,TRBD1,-,TGTGCCAGCAGCCGGGACAGGGCCTACGAGCAGTACTTC,CASSRDRAYEQYF
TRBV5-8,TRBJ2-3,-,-,TGTGCCAGCAGCTTGCGGACAGATACGCAGTATTTT,CASSLRTDTQYF
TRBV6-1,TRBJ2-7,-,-,TGTGCCAGCAGTGAAGCCCCGGGATTCTACGAGCAGTACTTC,CASSEAPGFYEQYF
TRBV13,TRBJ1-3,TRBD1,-,TGTGCCAGCAGCGAAACAGGGGCTGGAAACACCATATATTTT,CASSETGAGNTIYF
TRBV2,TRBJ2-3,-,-,TGTGCCAGCACCGCTGTCAGGGGAGGGCAGTATTTT,CASTAVRGGQYF
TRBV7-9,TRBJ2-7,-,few,TGTGCCAGCAGCGAGAGTAGCGAGCAGTACTTC,CASSESSEQYF
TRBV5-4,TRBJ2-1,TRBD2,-,TGTGCCAGCAGCTCGATGGGCTCGCGGGAGACTAATGAGCAGTTCTTC,CASSSMGSRETNEQFF